This record looks at one T cell receptor (beta chain) sequence and its context. Its cognate antigen is unknown. This record belongs to a study of cytomegalovirus exposure and HLA in healthy donors. General study results and limits: What was likely a sequencing artifact was a cluster of highly shared sequence variants. When analyzed later, a missense DCLRE1C variant was found to be linked to TCR beta V- and J-gene trimming. Excluded: some indistinguishable V segments such as TRBV6-2 and TRBV6-3.

It was with 60 Vbeta and 13 Jbeta primers that the PCR ran. The method was immunoSEQ multiplex PCR; TCRdb's version includes in-frame clones alone and lacks a portion of them. The sample shows 150,000 to 200,000 clones, about 90% of them seen only once. Trimming left V 4 bases short and J 1 base short, with 11 bases between. Germline V CDR1 and CDR2: SGHRS, YFSETQ. This CDR3 contains 15 residues. Sequencing was carried out using PBMCs. The source of this sequence is a girl in the first two years of life in good health and CMV-seronegative. V usage is TRBV5-1 and J usage is TRBJ1-4; no definite D call. The CDR3 reads CASSDPGLTNEKLFF. The CDR3 DNA reads TGCGCCAGCAGCGACCCGGGGTTAACTAATGAAAAACTGTTTTTT.